This T cell receptor beta chain was sequenced during a study of blood T cell repertoires in COVID-19. Study context: Nucleic acid was either cDNA or gDNA, and it came from T cells, B-cell-depleted T cells, or PBMCs.

Here immunoSEQ multiplex PCR was the method, and the copy in TCRdb shows in-frame clones only, minus some. The profile covers fewer than 450,000 clones, with 85% to 90% appearing a single time and around 7.9% taken by the ten largest. The Seattle patients joined while their infection was active and were tracked longitudinally afterward. CDR3 size: 13 residues. Germline V CDR1 and CDR2: SGHTS, YDEGEE. The V gene lost 4 bases and the J gene lost 6 bases, with 12 bases spanning the gap. The V and J genes are TRBV5-8 and TRBJ2-3, with D uncertain. The source is a woman between 65 and 79 years old with COVID-19, enrolled during active disease. Source material: peripheral blood. The CDR3 DNA reads TGTGCCAGCAGCCGTAAGAGCAAGGATACGCAGTATTTT. Its translation: CASSRKSKDTQYF.